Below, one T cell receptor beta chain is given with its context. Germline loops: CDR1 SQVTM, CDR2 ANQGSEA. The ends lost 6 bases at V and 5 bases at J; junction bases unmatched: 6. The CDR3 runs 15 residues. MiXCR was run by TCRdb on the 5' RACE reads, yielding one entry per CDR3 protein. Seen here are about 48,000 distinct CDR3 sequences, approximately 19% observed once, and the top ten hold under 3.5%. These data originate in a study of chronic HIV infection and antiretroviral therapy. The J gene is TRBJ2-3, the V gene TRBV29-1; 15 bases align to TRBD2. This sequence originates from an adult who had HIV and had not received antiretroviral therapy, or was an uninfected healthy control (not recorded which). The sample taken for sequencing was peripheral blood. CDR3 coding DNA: TGCAGCGTCGGACTAGCGGGAGGGCCGGTAGATACGCAGTATTTT. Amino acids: CSVGLAGGPVDTQYF.